The sequence of this T cell receptor (beta chain) was determined in a study of blood T cells in healthy people across ages. In its sample, this clonotype was seen a few times. Primers used in a second PCR of about 6 to 11 cycles were a sample-barcoded 5' primer and a J-beta primer mix. TCRdb fed the 5' RACE reads into MiXCR, producing one record per CDR3 protein. The sample includes 1 million to 1.2 million distinct CDR3 sequences, under 40% seen only once; the top ten take 10% to 15%. CDR1 is SGHRS and CDR2 is YFSETQ in the germline V gene. V shed 3 bases and J shed 0 bases, with 14 bases lying between them. There are 16 residues in the CDR3.

The sequence was obtained from a man aged 18 to 35 in good health. This rearrangement joins TRBV5-1 to TRBJ2-3, with D maybe TRBD1 (6 bases). The source material was blood. The CDR3 here is CASSSPPDSSTDTQYF. CDR3 DNA sequence: TGCGCCAGCAGCTCCCCCCCGGACAGTAGCACAGATACGCAGTATTTT.